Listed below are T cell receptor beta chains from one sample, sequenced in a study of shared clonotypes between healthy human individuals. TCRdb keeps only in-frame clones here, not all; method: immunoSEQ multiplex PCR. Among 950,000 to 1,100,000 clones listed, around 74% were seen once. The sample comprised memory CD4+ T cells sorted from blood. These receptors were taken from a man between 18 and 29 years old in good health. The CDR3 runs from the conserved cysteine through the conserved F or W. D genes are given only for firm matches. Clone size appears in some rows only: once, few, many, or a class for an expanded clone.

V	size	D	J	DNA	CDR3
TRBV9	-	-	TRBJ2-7	TGTGCCAGCAGTATTCAGGAGGGGGCCGCCTACGAGCAGTACTTC	CASSIQEGAAYEQYF
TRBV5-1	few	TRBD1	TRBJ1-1	TGCGCCAGCAGCCCGGGGACAGCCAATGAAGCTTTCTTT	CASSPGTANEAFF
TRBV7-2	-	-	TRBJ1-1	TGTGCCAGCAGCTTAGCACAGCTGAACACTGAAGCTTTCTTT	CASSLAQLNTEAFF
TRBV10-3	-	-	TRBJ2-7	TGTGCCATCAGTGACGGACAAAAGCAGTACTTC	CAISDGQKQYF
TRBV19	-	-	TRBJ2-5	TGTGCCAGTAGTACCCCCGGGTTTAAAGAGACCCAGTACTTC	CASSTPGFKETQYF
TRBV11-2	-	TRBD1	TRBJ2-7	TGTGCCAGCAGCACAGGGGGGTCTTCCTACGAGCAGTACTTC	CASSTGGSSYEQYF
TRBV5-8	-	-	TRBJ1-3	TGTGCCAGCAGCTTAAGGGGAGCAGGAAACACCATATATTTT	CASSLRGAGNTIYF
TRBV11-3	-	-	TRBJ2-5	TGTGCCAGCAGCTCTAGGGGCGGGCAAGAGACCCAGTACTTC	CASSSRGGQETQYF
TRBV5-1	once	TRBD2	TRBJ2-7	TGCGCCACCTCTCAAGCTAGCGGCTCCTACGAGCAGTACTTC	CATSQASGSYEQYF
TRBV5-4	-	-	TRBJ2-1	TGTGCCAGCAGCTTTAGAGGGGCGGGCAATGAGCAGTTCTTC	CASSFRGAGNEQFF
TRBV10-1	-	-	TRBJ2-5	TGCGCCAGCAGTGAGTCGGGGCATGCACAAGAGACCCAGTACTTC	CASSESGHAQETQYF
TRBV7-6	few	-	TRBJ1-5	TGTGCCAGCAGCTTAGGGACAGAGGGCAGCAATCAGCCCCAGCATTTT	CASSLGTEGSNQPQHF
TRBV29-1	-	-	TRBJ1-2	TGCAGCGTTGAAGAGGCTGGCTACACCTTC	CSVEEAGYTF
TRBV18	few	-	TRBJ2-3	TGTGCCAGCTCACCACCGCGGGGGCCCGGCACAGATACGCAGTATTTT	CASSPPRGPGTDTQYF
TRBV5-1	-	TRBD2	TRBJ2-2	TGCGCCAGCAGCTACTTTGGCGGGGGGCCGCGGACCGGGGAGCTGTTTTTT	CASSYFGGGPRTGELFF
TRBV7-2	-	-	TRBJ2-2	TGTGCCAGCAGCAGGAGGAATCAGGGAAACACCGGGGAGCTGTTTTTT	CASSRRNQGNTGELFF
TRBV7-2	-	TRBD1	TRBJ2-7	TGTGCCAGCAGTTTTGGACAGGGGGTGATCGAGCAGTACTTC	CASSFGQGVIEQYF
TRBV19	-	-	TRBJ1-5	TGTGCCAGTAGTATGGTCGCGGAGAGGTATAGCAATCAGCCCCAGCATTTT	CASSMVAERYSNQPQHF
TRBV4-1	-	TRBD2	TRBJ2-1	TGCGCCAGCAGCCGCGGGACTAGCGGGGGCTATGAGCAGTTCTTC	CASSRGTSGGYEQFF
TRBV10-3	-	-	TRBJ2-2	TGTGCCTCAACGGGTCCTAACACCGGGGAGCTGTTTTTT	CASTGPNTGELFF
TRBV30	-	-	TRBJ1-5	TGTGCCTGGAGAACCCCCGGCGCCCCCCAGCATTTT	CAWRTPGAPQHF
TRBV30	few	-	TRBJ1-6	TGTGCCTGGGAACCGGGACGTCGGGGATCACCCCTCCACTTT	CAWEPGRRGSPLHF
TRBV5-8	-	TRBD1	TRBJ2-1	TGTGCCAGCAGCCTACAGGGGAACTCCTACAATGAGCAGTTCTTC	CASSLQGNSYNEQFF
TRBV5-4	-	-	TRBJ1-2	TGTGCCAGCAGCCCCTCCGTGGGGGGGGCGCGCGGCTACACCTTC	CASSPSVGGARGYTF
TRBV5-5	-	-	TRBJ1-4	TGTGCCAGCAGCTTTGGCTCAACTAATGAAAAACTGTTTTTT	CASSFGSTNEKLFF
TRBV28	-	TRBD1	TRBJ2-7	TGTGCCAGCAGTTCCCTTGCCAGGGGGTCGGGGGAGCAGTACTTC	CASSSLARGSGEQYF
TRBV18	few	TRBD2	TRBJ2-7	TGTGCCAGCTCAGGACTAGCGGGAGAGTACGAGCAGTACTTC	CASSGLAGEYEQYF
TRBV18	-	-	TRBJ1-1	TGTGCCAGCTCACCACCCACCAGAGGGGGGAACACTGAAGCTTTCTTT	CASSPPTRGGNTEAFF
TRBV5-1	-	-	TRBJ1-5	TGCGCCAGCAGCCCCACGGTTAATAGCAATCAGCCCCAGCATTTT	CASSPTVNSNQPQHF
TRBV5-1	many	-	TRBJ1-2	TGCGCCAGCAGCCTCGGGGACTATGGCTACACCTTC	CASSLGDYGYTF
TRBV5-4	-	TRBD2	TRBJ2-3	TGTGCCAGCAGCTGGGGAATAGCGGGAGGGACCACAGATACGCAGTATTTT	CASSWGIAGGTTDTQYF
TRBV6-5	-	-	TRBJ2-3	TGTGCCAGCGCCCTTGGAGTAGCGACAAATACGCAGTATTTT	CASALGVATNTQYF
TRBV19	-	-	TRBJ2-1	TGTGCCAGTAGTACGTTCCAAGGGGCGACCAATGAGCAGTTCTTC	CASSTFQGATNEQFF
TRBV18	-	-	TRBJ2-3	TGTGCCAGCTCACCAACGGGATCTAGTGCGCAGTATTTT	CASSPTGSSAQYF
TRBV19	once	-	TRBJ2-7	TGTGCCAGTAGCCCGGGACAAGCGAACGAGCAGTACTTC	CASSPGQANEQYF
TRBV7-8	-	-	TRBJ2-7	TGTGCCAGCAGCTTAGCGGGAGGGGGCTACTACGAGCAGTACTTC	CASSLAGGGYYEQYF
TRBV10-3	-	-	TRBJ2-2	TGTGCCATCAGGGGCGGAATCTATAACACCGGGGAGCTGTTTTTT	CAIRGGIYNTGELFF
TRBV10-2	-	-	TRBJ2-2	TGCGCCAGCAGTTCCCAGAACACCGGGGAGCTGTTTTTT	CASSSQNTGELFF
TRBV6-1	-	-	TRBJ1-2	TGTGCCAGCAGAGACTACAGGACAGAGGGCTACACCTTC	CASRDYRTEGYTF
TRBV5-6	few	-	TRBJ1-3	TGTGCCAGCAGCTTTACTCGGAGCCCTGGAAACACCATATATTTT	CASSFTRSPGNTIYF
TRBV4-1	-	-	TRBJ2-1	TGCGCCAGCAGCCAAGAGGCTGCCTCCTACAATGAGCAGTTCTTC	CASSQEAASYNEQFF
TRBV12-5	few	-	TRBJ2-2	TGTGCTAGTGGTTTGTCACCGAACACCGGGGAGCTGTTTTTT	CASGLSPNTGELFF
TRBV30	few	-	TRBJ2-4	TGTGCCTGGAGTCCATCGTTCGGAAACATTCAGTACTTC	CAWSPSFGNIQYF
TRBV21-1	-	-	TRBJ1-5	TGTGCCAGCAGCAAAGGGGCAGCTCAGCCCCAGCATTTT	CASSKGAAQPQHF
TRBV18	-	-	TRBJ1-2	TGTGCCAGCTCTTCATTGGGATGGGATGGCTACACCTTC	CASSSLGWDGYTF
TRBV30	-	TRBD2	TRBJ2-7	TGTGCCTGCGAGCGGGGGCAGGGACCGTACTTC	CACERGQGPYF
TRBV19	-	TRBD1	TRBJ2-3	TGTGCCAGTAGTAAAAGACAGGGAGATACGCAGTATTTT	CASSKRQGDTQYF
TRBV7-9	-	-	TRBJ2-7	TGTGCCAGCAGCCTCCCGGACGGAAACCCAGAATACAAATACGAGCAGTACTTC	CASSLPDGNPEYKYEQYF